This TCR beta chain was sequenced in a study of blood T cell repertoires in COVID-19. Study as a whole: Samples of COVID-19 (acute and convalescent) were obtained from the United States, Italy and Spain. PBMCs, B-cell-depleted T cells, or T cells provided the cDNA or gDNA that made up the material.

Original data processing: How many nucleated cells were present was estimated from reference gene primer amplification. Only in-frame clones appear in the TCRdb table, and some are missing; sequencing was by immunoSEQ multiplex PCR. That table supplies the V and J calls and clone size; D and trimming were determined from the DNA. The table has roughly 130,000 clones, roughly 82% seen once; the top ten hold less than 15%. This clone has more than one count but fewer than ten. The CDR3 is 14 amino acids. Trimming stripped 0 bases from V and 4 bases from J, with 7 bases between. The germline V gene encodes CDR1 SGHDN and CDR2 FVKESK.

The receptor's source is a man older than 75 with acute or convalescent COVID-19. The sequencing input was peripheral blood. The chain couples TRBV14 to TRBJ2-4; D is unresolved. CDR3: CASSQDNFKNIQYF. CDR3 nucleotide sequence: TGTGCCAGCAGCCAAGATAACTTTAAAAACATTCAGTACTTC.